The 4 T cell receptor beta chains reported below all come from one sample, sequenced in a study of Tregs in tolerant kidney transplant recipients. Recipients received nonmyeloablative bone marrow transplants from related graft donors, with transient mixed chimerism. The repertoire was sequenced with immunoSEQ multiplex PCR; TCRdb's copy has only in-frame clones and lacks some. The profile shows approximately 60,000 clones, about 90% of them singletons. Sequencing used CD4+ T cells from blood (PBMCs), obtained 6 months after the transplant. Receptor source: a human patient who received a combined kidney and bone marrow transplant. Certain T cells may be donor cells from the graft.

This chain links TRBV11-2 with TRBJ2-1; 12 nucleotides line up with TRBD1. Germline V CDR1 and CDR2: SGHAT, FQNNGV. This CDR3 is built from 15 residues. V dropped 5 bases and J dropped 4; count of bases not matched to a gene: 3. This CDR3 reads CASSAGQGAYNEQFF. CDR3 bases: TGTGCCAGCAGCGCGGGACAGGGGGCGTACAATGAGCAGTTCTTC. Looking up the rest from reference TRBV11-2 and TRBJ2-1 gives the full variable domain: EAGVAQSPRYKIIEKRQSVAFWCNPISGHATLYWYQQILGQGPKLLIQFQNNGVVDDSQLPKDRFSAERLKGVDSTLKIQPAKLEDSAVYLCASSAGQGAYNEQFFGPGTRLTVL.

The chain couples TRBV2 to TRBJ1-1; 10 bases are shared with TRBD1. CDR1 SNHLY and CDR2 FYNNEI come from the germline V gene. The CDR3 sequence is 13 residues long. V gave up 7 bases and J gave up 4 bases; unmatched junction bases: 3. This chain's CDR3 is CASTRTGGTEAFF. For the CDR3, the DNA is TGTGCCAGCACCAGGACAGGGGGCACTGAAGCTTTCTTT.

V and J are TRBV5-4 and TRBJ2-2; D ambiguous. Germline values: CDR1 SGHNT, CDR2 YYREEE (reference sequence). There are 13 residues in the CDR3. V gave up 6 bases and J gave up 5 bases, with 11 bases separating them. The CDR3 is CASKSTRTGELFF. CDR3 bases: TGTGCCAGCAAGTCCACCAGGACCGGGGAGCTGTTTTTT.

This chain uses TRBV9 with TRBJ2-1; possible D gene TRBD2, 6 bases. The CDR3 sequence is 17 residues long. The germline CDR1 and CDR2 sequences are SGDLS and YYNGEE. The V end lost 3 bases, the J end lost 4 bases, and 20 bases lay between the germline ends. CDR3 DNA: TGTGCCAGCAGCGCCTCCCTGACGGGAGAGATATACAATGAGCAGTTCTTC. Translation gives CASSASLTGEIYNEQFF. The variable domain in full, with the rest retrieved from reference TRBV9 and TRBJ2-1, is DSGVTQTPKHLITATGQRVTLRCSPRSGDLSVYWYQQSLDQGLQFLIQYYNGEERAKGNILERFSAQQFPDLHSELNLSSLELGDSALYFCASSASLTGEIYNEQFFGPGTRLTVL.